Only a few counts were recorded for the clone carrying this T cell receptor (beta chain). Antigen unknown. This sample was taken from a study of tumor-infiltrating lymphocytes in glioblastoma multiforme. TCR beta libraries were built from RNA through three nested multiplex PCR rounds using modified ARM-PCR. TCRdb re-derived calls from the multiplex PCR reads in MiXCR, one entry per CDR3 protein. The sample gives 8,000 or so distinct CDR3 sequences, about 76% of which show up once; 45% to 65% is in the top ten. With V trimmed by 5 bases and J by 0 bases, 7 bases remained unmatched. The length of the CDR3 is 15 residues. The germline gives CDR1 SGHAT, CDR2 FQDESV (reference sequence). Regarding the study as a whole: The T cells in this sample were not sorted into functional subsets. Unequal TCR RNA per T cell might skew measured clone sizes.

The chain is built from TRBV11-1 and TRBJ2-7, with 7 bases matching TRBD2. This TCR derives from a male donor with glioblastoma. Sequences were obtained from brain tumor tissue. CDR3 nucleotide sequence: TGTGCCAGCAGCCCCGGGAGGTTTAACTCCTACGAGCAGTACTTC. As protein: CASSPGRFNSYEQYF. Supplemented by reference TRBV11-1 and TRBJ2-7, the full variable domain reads EAEVAQSPRYKITEKSQAVAFWCDPISGHATLYWYRQILGQGPELLVQFQDESVVDDSQLPKDRFSAERLKGVDSTLKIQPAELGDSAMYLCASSPGRFNSYEQYFGPGTRLTVT.